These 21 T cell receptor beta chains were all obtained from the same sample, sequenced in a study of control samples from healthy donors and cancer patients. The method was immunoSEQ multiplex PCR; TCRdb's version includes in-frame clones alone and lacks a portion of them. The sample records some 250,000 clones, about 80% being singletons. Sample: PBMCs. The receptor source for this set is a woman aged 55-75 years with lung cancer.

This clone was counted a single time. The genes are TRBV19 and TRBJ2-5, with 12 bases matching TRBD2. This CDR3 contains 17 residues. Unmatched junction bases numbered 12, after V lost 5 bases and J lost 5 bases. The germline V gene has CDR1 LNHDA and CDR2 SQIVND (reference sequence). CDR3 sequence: CASSPGRLAGGRETQYF. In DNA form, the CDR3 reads TGTGCCAGTAGTCCAGGGCGCCTAGCGGGAGGGAGGGAGACCCAGTACTTC.

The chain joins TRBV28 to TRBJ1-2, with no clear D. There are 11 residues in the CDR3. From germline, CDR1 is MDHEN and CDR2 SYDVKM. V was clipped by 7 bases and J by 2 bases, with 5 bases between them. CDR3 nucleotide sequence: TGTGCCAGCACCTTGAACTATGGCTACACCTTC. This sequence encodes CASTLNYGYTF.

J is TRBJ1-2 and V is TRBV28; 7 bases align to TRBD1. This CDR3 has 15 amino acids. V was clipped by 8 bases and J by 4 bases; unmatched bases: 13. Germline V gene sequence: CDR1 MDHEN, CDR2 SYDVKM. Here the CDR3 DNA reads TGTGCCAGCGTTTCGTTGACAGGGTCCACCTATGGCTACACCTTC. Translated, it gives CASVSLTGSTYGYTF.

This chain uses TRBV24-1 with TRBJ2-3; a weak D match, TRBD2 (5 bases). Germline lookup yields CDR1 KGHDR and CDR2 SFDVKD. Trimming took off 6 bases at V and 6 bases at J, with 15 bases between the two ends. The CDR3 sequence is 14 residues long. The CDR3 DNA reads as TGTGCCACCAGTCTAGCCGGCTCACGGGATACGCAGTATTTT. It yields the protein CATSLAGSRDTQYF.

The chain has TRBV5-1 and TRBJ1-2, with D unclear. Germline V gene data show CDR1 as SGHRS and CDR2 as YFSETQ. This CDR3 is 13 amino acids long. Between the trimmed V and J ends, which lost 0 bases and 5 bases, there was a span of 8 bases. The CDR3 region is CASSLAGSYGYTF. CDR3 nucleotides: TGCGCCAGCAGCTTGGCCGGGTCTTATGGCTACACCTTC.

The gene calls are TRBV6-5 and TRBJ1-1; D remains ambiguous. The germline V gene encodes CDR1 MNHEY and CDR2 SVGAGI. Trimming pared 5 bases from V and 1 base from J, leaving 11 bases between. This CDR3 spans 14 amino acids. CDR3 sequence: CASSPSGPNTEAFF. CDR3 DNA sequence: TGTGCCAGCAGTCCCTCTGGGCCGAACACTGAAGCTTTCTTT.

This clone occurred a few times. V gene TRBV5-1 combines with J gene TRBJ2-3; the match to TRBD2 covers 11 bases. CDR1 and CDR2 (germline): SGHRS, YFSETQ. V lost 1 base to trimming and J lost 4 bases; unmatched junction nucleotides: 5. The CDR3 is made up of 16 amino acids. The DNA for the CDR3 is TGCGCCAGCAGCTTGACTAGCGGGGGTGGGGCAGATACGCAGTATTTT. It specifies CASSLTSGGGADTQYF.

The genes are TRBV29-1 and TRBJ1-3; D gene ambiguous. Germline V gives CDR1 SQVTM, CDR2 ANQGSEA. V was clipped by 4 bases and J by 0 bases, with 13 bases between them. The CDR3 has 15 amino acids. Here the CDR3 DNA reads TGCAGCGTTGTAGGGTACGGGGTCTCTGGAAACACCATATATTTT. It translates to CSVVGYGVSGNTIYF.

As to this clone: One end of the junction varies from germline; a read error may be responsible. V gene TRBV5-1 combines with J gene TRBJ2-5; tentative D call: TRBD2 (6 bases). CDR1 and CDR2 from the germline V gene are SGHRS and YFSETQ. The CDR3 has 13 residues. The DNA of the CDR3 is TGCGCCAGCAACTTGGGAGGTGCGGAGACCCAGTACTTC. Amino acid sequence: CASNLGGAETQYF.

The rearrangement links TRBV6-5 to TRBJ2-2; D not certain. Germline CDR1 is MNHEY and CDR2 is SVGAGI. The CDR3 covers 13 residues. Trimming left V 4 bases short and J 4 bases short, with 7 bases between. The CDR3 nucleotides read TGTGCCAGCAGTTGGGCAGGCACCGGGGAGCTGTTTTTT. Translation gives CASSWAGTGELFF.

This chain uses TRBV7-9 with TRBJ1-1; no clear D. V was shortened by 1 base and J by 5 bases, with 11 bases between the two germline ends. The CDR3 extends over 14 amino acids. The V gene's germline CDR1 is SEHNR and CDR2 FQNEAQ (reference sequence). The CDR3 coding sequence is TGTGCCAGCAGCTTAGGGCCGTGGAGGACTGAAGCTTTCTTT. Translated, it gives CASSLGPWRTEAFF.

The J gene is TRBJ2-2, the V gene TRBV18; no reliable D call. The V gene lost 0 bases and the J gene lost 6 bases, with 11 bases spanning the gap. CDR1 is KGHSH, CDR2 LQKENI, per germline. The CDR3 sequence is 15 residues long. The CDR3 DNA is TGTGCCAGCTCACCACCAAAGAGCGCTCCCGGGGAGCTGTTTTTT. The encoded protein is CASSPPKSAPGELFF.

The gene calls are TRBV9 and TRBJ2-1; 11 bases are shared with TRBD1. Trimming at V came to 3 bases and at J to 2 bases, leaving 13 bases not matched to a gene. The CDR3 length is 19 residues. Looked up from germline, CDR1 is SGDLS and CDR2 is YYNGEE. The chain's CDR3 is CASSAALGLGQGAYNEQFF. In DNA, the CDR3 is TGTGCCAGCAGCGCGGCACTAGGGTTGGGACAGGGGGCCTACAATGAGCAGTTCTTC.

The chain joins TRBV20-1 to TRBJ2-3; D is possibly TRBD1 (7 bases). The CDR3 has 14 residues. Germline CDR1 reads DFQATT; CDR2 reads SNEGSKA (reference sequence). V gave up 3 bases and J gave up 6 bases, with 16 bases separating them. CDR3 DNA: TGCAGTGCTAGTCCTTCTTCAGGGGGGGATACGCAGTATTTT. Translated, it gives CSASPSSGGDTQYF.

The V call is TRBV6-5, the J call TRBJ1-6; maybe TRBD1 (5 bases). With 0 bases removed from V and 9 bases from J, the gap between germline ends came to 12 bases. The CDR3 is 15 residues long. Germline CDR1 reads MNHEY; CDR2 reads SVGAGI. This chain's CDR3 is CASSYSKGTVSPLHF. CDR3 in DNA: TGTGCCAGCAGTTACTCGAAGGGGACGGTTTCACCCCTCCACTTT.

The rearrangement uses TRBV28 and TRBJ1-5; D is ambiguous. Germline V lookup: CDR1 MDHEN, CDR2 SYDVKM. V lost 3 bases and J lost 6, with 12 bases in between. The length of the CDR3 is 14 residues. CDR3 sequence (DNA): TGTGCCAGCAGTTTTTTCACAGTGTTTCAGCCCCAGCATTTT. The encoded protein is CASSFFTVFQPQHF.

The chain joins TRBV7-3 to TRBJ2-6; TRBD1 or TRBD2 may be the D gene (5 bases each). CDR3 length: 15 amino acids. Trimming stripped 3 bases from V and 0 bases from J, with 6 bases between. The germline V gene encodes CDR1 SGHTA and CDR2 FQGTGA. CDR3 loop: CASSFGGSGANVLTF. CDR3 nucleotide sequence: TGTGCCAGCAGCTTTGGGGGCTCTGGGGCCAACGTCCTGACTTTC.

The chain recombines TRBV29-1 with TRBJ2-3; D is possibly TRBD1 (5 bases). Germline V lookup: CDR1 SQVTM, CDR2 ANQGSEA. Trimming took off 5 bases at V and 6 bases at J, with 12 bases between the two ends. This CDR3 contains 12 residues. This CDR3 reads CSVLGAADTQYF. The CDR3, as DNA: TGCAGCGTTCTAGGGGCAGCGGATACGCAGTATTTT.

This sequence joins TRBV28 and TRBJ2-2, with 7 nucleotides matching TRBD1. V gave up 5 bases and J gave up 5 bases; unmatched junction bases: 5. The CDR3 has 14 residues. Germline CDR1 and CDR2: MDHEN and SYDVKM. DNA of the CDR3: TGTGCCAGCAGTCCTCCAGGGGGAACCGGGGAGCTGTTTTTT. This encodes CASSPPGGTGELFF.

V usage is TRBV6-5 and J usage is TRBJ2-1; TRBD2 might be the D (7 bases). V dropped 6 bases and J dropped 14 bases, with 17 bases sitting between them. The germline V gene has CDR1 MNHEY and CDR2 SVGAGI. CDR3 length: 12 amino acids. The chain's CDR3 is CASSPTRGDKFF. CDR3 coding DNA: TGTGCCAGCAGCCCGACTCGGGGGGACAAGTTCTTC.

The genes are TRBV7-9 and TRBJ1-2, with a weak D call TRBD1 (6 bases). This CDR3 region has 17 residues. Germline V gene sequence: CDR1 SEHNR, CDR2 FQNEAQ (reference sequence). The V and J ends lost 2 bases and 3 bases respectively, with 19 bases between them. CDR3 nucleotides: TGTGCCAGCAGCTTACGTTTAGTTGGGGGGCCCGACTATGGCTACACCTTC. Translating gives CASSLRLVGGPDYGYTF. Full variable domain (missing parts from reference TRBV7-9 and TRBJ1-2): DTGVSQNPRHKITKRGQNVTFRCDPISEHNRLYWYRQTLGQGPEFLTYFQNEAQLEKSRLLSDRFSAERPKGSFSTLEIQRTEQGDSAMYLCASSLRLVGGPDYGYTFGSGTRLTVV.